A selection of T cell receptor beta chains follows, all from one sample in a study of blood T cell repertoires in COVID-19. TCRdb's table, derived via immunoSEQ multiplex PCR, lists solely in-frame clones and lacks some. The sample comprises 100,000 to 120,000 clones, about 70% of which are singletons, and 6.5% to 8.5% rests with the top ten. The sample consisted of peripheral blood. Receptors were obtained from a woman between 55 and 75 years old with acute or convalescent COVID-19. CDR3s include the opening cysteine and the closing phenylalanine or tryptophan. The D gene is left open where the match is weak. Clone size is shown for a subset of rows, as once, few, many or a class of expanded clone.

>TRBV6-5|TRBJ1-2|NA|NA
TGTGCCAGCAGTCGGGGTACCTATGGCTACACCTTC
CASSRGTYGYTF
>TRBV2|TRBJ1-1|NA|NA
TGTGCCAGCAGGCGAGTGGGACAAGGGGTGAACACTGAAGCTTTCTTT
CASRRVGQGVNTEAFF
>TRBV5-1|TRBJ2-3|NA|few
TGCGCCAGCAGCTTCAGCCCGGGGGCAGATACGCAGTATTTT
CASSFSPGADTQYF
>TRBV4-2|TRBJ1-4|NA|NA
TGTGCCAGCAGCCAAGACAGGGGAGGGGAAAAACTGTTTTTT
CASSQDRGGEKLFF
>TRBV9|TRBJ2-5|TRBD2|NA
TGTGCCAGCAGCAAAAGCGGGGGGCCCCTGGAGACCCAGTACTTC
CASSKSGGPLETQYF
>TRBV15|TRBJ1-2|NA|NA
TGTGCCACCAGCAGAGGGGAGGGAGGAGGCTACACCTTC
CATSRGEGGGYTF
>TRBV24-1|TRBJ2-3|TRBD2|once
TGTGCCACCAGTGACCAAAGCGGGGGGGCGGCTAATACGCAGTATTTT
CATSDQSGGAANTQYF
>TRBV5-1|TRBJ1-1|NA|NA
TGCGCCAGCAGCTTGGGAGGGAACACTGAAGCTTTCTTT
CASSLGGNTEAFF
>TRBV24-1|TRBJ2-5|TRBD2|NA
TGTGCCACCAGTGACTTTGGGACTAGCGGGGGAAAGGTGGAGACCCAGTACTTC
CATSDFGTSGGKVETQYF
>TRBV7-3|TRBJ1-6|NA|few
TGTGCCAGCAGCCTCTGGGAGGGACCCCTCCACTTT
CASSLWEGPLHF
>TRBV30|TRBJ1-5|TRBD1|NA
TGTGCCTGGAGAGGACAGGGGCGTCAGCCCCAGCATTTT
CAWRGQGRQPQHF
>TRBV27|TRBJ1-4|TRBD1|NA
TGTGCCAGCAGTGGCCGACAGGGTGTCTTTGAAAAACTGTTTTTT
CASSGRQGVFEKLFF
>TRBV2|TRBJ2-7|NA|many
TGTGCCAGCAGCTATACCCGGGACTCCTCAGCAGGGCAGTACTTC
CASSYTRDSSAGQYF
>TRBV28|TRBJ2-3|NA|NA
TGTGCCAGCAGTTTACGAGCTCGAGCCTCCACAGATACGCAGTATTTT
CASSLRARASTDTQYF
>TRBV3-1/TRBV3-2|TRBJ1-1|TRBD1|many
TGTGCCAGCAGCCAAACGGGACAGGGGCCCAACACCAGGGGCGATGAAGCTTTCTTT
CASSQTGQGPNTRGDEAFF
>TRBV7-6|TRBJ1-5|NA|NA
TGTGCCAGCAGCCCACACCCTAGCAATCAGCCCCAGCATTTT
CASSPHPSNQPQHF
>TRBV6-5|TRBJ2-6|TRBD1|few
TGTGCCAGCAGGGTGACAGGGGGAAGAAACGTCCTGACTTTC
CASRVTGGRNVLTF
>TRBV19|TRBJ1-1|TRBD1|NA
TGTGCCAGTAGTACCCGGGACAGGAACACTGAAGCTTTCTTT
CASSTRDRNTEAFF
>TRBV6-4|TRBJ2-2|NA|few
TGTGCCAGCAGTGATTCTGTCGGGGATATCGCCGGGGAGCTGTTTTTT
CASSDSVGDIAGELFF
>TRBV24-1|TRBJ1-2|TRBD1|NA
TGTGCCACCAGTGATTCGCGATCCGGGACAGGGAAAGGCTACACCTTC
CATSDSRSGTGKGYTF
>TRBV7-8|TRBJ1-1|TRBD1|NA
TGTGCCAGCAGCTTAGGGTCAGGGGGGTTCACTGAAGCTTTCTTT
CASSLGSGGFTEAFF
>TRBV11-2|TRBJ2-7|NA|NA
TGTGCCAGCAGCTCACAACCGGCGGAATACGAGCAGTACTTC
CASSSQPAEYEQYF
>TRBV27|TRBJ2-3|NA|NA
TGTGCCAGCAGCCGGGGTTATACTGCCACAGATACGCAGTATTTT
CASSRGYTATDTQYF
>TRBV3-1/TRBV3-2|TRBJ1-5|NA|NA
TGTGCCAGCAGCCGACAGAATCAGCCCCAGCATTTT
CASSRQNQPQHF
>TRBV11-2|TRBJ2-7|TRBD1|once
TGTGCCAGCAGTTGGGACAGGCAGAACTACGAGCAGTACTTC
CASSWDRQNYEQYF
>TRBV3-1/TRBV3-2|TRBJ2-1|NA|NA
TGTGCCAGCAGCCAAGTATGGCAGGGAAGAACGTACAATGAGCAGTTCTTC
CASSQVWQGRTYNEQFF
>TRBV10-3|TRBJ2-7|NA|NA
TGTGCCATCAGTGAGCCCACCTATTACGAGCAGTACTTC
CAISEPTYYEQYF
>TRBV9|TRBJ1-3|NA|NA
TGTGCCAGCAGCGTAGGGACACCTGGAAACACCATATATTTT
CASSVGTPGNTIYF
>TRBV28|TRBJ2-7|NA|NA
TGTGCCAGCAGTCCGTCCAACCACCGTCAGGAGCAGTACTTC
CASSPSNHRQEQYF
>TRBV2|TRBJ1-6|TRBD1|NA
TGTGCCAGCAGTGGTGACAGGGGGCGACTAGGTTCACCCCTCCACTTT
CASSGDRGRLGSPLHF
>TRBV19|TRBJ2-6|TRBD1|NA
TGTGCCAGCTCGGACAGGGGGTCCGGGGCCAACGTCCTGACTTTC
CASSDRGSGANVLTF
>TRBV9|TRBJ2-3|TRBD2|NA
TGTGCCAGCAGCGCCGGGACTAGCGGGGGGGCAGATACGCAGTATTTT
CASSAGTSGGADTQYF